This paragraph covers one T cell receptor beta chain sequence. Sequenced by immunoSEQ multiplex PCR; TCRdb stores in-frame clones only, minus some. The sample includes 210,000 or so clones, nearly 90% of them seen just once. This CDR3 is built from 15 residues. Germline CDR1 reads MNHEY; CDR2 reads SVGAGI. Trimming removed 0 bases from V and 2 bases from J, with 8 bases in between. This sample is part of a study of blood T cell repertoires in COVID-19. Looking at the study overall: The United States, Italy and Spain provided the acute and convalescent COVID-19 samples.

Symptom resolution, clearance, or two negative PCRs marked the recovered donors of Cohort 3. The TCR comes from a man aged 25-45 years who had recovered from COVID-19. This chain connects TRBV6-5 to TRBJ2-1; weak D call: TRBD1 (5 bases). The sequenced sample consisted of PBMCs or T cells enriched from blood (not recorded which). Here the CDR3 DNA reads TGTGCCAGCAGTTACTCTGGCAGGGCCTACAATGAGCAGTTCTTC. Amino acid sequence: CASSYSGRAYNEQFF.